Given below is one TCR beta chain in context. Its antigen is not known. Assay: immunoSEQ multiplex PCR; the TCRdb copy retains only in-frame clones and omits some. The sample includes tens of thousands of clones, almost 90% of them seen just once. The sample belongs to a study of T cells in localized non-small cell lung cancer. The study, taken as a whole, reports: Adjacent lung held a median around 60 of the top 100 tumor clones. In uninvolved adjacent lung, T cell clonality reached its highest value, exceeding tumor.

Sequenced here: peripheral blood, sampled before any cancer treatment. The receptor comes from a woman aged 40-75 years with stage I lung adenocarcinoma.

CDR3 sequence (DNA): TGCGCCAGCAGCCATGGGGGACAGTATCAGCCCCAGCATTTT. Its translation is CASSHGGQYQPQHF. The genes are TRBV4-1 and TRBJ1-5; 7 nucleotides match TRBD1. The CDR3 sequence is 14 residues long. With 3 bases clipped from V and 5 bases from J, the junction kept 4 bases outside the gene matches. Germline V gene sequence: CDR1 MGHRA, CDR2 YSYEKL.